Following are 17 T cell receptor beta chains from one sample sequenced in a study of shared clonotypes between healthy human individuals (TCRdb year 2020). The library was made by the immunoSEQ multiplex PCR assay. TCRdb stores this immuneACCESS table with in-frame sequences only. Part of the clones is absent; in the studies checked, under half of the shortfall reflects unresolved V genes, and no reason is known for the rest. The sample data list a few hundred thousand clones, and 74% of these were observed just once. The biggest ten clones account for approximately 10% of the sample. Sequencing was carried out using memory CD4+ T cells sorted from blood. Read against the paper, the sample's cell subset or site label means: CD45RA-negative fraction. Every receptor here comes from a man aged 25-40 years in good health.

On this clone: This could be a read error, since a much larger clone is one nucleotide away. Other DNA sequences within the sample encode an identical CDR3. The genes are TRBV29-1 and TRBJ1-4; unclear D gene. The CDR3 length is 14 residues. The V end was cut by 6 bases, the J end by 0 bases, with 11 bases between. Germline V gives CDR1 SQVTM, CDR2 ANQGSEA. DNA of the CDR3: TGCAGCGTCATCAAGAGTGCAACTAATGAAAAACTGTTTTTT. This gives the protein CSVIKSATNEKLFF.

DNA of the CDR3: TGCGCCAGCAGCTTCGGACTAGCGGGGACCTTCGAGCAGTACTTC. It is translated as CASSFGLAGTFEQYF. This chain links TRBV5-1 with TRBJ2-7; 12 bases map to TRBD2. The CDR3 runs 15 residues. Trimming at V came to 2 bases and at J to 6 bases, leaving 6 bases not matched to a gene. CDR1 SGHRS and CDR2 YFSETQ come from the germline V gene. Looking up the rest from reference TRBV5-1 and TRBJ2-7 gives the full variable domain: KAGVTQTPRYLIKTRGQQVTLSCSPISGHRSVSWYQQTPGQGLQFLFEYFSETQRNKGNFPGRFSGRQFSNSRSEMNVSTLELGDSALYLCASSFGLAGTFEQYFGPGTRLTVT.

The gene calls are TRBV5-5 and TRBJ1-2; the D is unclear. The CDR3 is 13 residues long. The V gene's germline CDR1 is SGHKS and CDR2 YYEKEE (reference sequence). V was shortened by 3 bases and J by 2 bases, with 8 bases between the two germline ends. CDR3: CASSSMGNYGYTF. The CDR3 DNA follows: TGTGCCAGCAGCTCAATGGGGAACTATGGCTACACCTTC.

This clone was detected once. The chain is built from TRBV6-1 and TRBJ2-5; 11 bases map to TRBD2. The germline CDR1 and CDR2 sequences are MNHNS and SASEGT. V was clipped by 1 base and J by 5 bases; unmatched bases: 3. CDR3 length: 15 residues. CDR3 residues: CASSEDPSGGETQYF. In nucleotides, the CDR3 is TGTGCCAGCAGTGAAGATCCTAGCGGGGGGGAGACCCAGTACTTC.

The genes are TRBV5-5 and TRBJ2-2; 11 nucleotides match TRBD2. The CDR3 is made up of 16 amino acids. Germline V gene lookup returns CDR1 SGHKS and CDR2 YYEKEE (reference sequence). After removal of 4 bases from V and 2 bases from J, the junction contained 4 bases not matched to a gene. This CDR3 is CASSLGTSGNTGELFF. DNA of the CDR3: TGTGCCAGCAGCCTCGGGACTAGCGGTAACACCGGGGAGCTGTTTTTT.

The CDR3 is CASSYSGRGLNEQFF. In DNA form, the CDR3 reads TGTGCCAGCAGTTACTCTGGCAGGGGGCTTAATGAGCAGTTCTTC. The V call is TRBV6-5, the J call TRBJ2-1, with 8 bases matching TRBD1. V gave up 0 bases and J gave up 7 bases; unmatched junction bases: 5. Germline values: CDR1 MNHEY, CDR2 SVGAGI. The CDR3 consists of 15 residues.

The chain recombines TRBV7-9 with TRBJ2-1; D is undetermined. Trimming left V 5 bases short and J 1 base short, with 15 bases between. This CDR3 has 16 residues. Germline V gene sequence: CDR1 SEHNR, CDR2 FQNEAQ (reference sequence). In DNA form, the CDR3 reads TGTGCCAGCAGCCCAAAAACATACAAATCCTACAATGAGCAGTTCTTC. Translating it yields CASSPKTYKSYNEQFF.

V usage is TRBV21-1 and J usage is TRBJ2-1; the D call in the table, TRBD2, was not verified against the DNA. TRBV21-1 represents a pseudogene. This CDR3 region has 14 residues. The CDR3 sequence is CASSNGLAGNEQFF. The CDR3 DNA sequence: TGTGCCAGCAGCAATGGACTAGCCGGCAATGAGCAGTTCTTC.

The chain joins TRBV5-8 to TRBJ2-7; TRBD1 might be the D (6 bases). The CDR3 runs 14 residues. The germline V and J ends were trimmed by 5 bases and 0 bases, with 12 bases remaining between them. Germline V CDR1 and CDR2: SGHTS, YDEGEE. DNA for the CDR3: TGTGCCAGCAGGCTACCGACAGGCTCCTACGAGCAGTACTTC. Protein product: CASRLPTGSYEQYF.

The rearrangement links TRBV29-1 to TRBJ2-2; D gene unclear. V lost 7 bases and J 4 bases, leaving 16 bases between the germline ends. Germline V gene data show CDR1 as SQVTM and CDR2 as ANQGSEA. The CDR3 is made up of 14 amino acids. The CDR3 bases are TGCAGCGGTGCGCTGGGCCTGGGCACCGGGGAGCTGTTTTTT. Amino acids: CSGALGLGTGELFF.

The chain combines TRBV6-5 with TRBJ1-2; TRBD1 might be the D (6 bases). The V end lost 6 bases, the J end lost 6 bases, and 14 bases lay between the germline ends. The germline V gene has CDR1 MNHEY and CDR2 SVGAGI. The CDR3 extends over 13 amino acids. The CDR3 loop is CASSTFQGNGYTF. CDR3 DNA: TGTGCCAGCAGCACCTTCCAGGGGAATGGCTACACCTTC.

This clone was detected only once. This chain connects TRBV13 to TRBJ1-3; D is uncertain. This CDR3 has 16 amino acids. Between the trimmed V and J ends, which lost 7 bases and 0 bases, there was a span of 16 bases. The germline V gene has CDR1 PRHDT and CDR2 FYEKMQ (reference sequence). CDR3 sequence (DNA): TGTGCCAGCAAGAAGGGCTTACTTACCTCTGGAAACACCATATATTTT. Its protein product is CASKKGLLTSGNTIYF.

This chain joins TRBV9 and TRBJ1-3; D gene uncertain. Germline CDR1 is SGDLS and CDR2 is YYNGEE. The CDR3 totals 13 residues. Deletions cut 0 bases from V and 5 bases from J, with 6 bases between. The CDR3 sequence: CASSVDSRNTIYF. Written as DNA, the CDR3 is TGTGCCAGCAGCGTAGACAGTCGAAACACCATATATTTT.

In this sample, this clone turned up a few times. This chain joins TRBV7-9 and TRBJ1-5; no reliable D call. This CDR3 comprises 12 residues. Trimming pared 5 bases from V and 4 bases from J, leaving 6 bases between. Germline CDR1 SEHNR, CDR2 FQNEAQ (reference sequence). The CDR3 region has the DNA TGTGCCAGCAGCCCAACGAATCAGCCCCAGCATTTT. The encoded protein is CASSPTNQPQHF.

With regard to this clone: Only one base separates this from a far larger clonotype, so it likely reflects a read error. The chain combines TRBV2 with TRBJ2-2; D is ambiguous. Per the germline V gene, CDR1 is SNHLY and CDR2 is FYNNEI. The germline V and J ends were trimmed by 7 bases and 2 bases, with 2 bases remaining between them. CDR3 length: 11 residues. CDR3 loop: CASTNTGELFF. CDR3 in DNA: TGTGCCAGCACCAACACCGGGGAGCTGTTTTTT.

J is TRBJ2-5 and V is TRBV5-1; D unclear. The V and J ends lost 4 bases and 1 base respectively, with 11 bases between them. The CDR3 runs 14 residues. CDR1 and CDR2 (germline): SGHRS, YFSETQ. DNA of the CDR3: TGCGCCAGCAGCCGATCTCAGCCCCAAGAGACCCAGTACTTC. Amino acid sequence: CASSRSQPQETQYF. The variable domain in full, completed from reference TRBV5-1 and TRBJ2-5, reads KAGVTQTPRYLIKTRGQQVTLSCSPISGHRSVSWYQQTPGQGLQFLFEYFSETQRNKGNFPGRFSGRQFSNSRSEMNVSTLELGDSALYLCASSRSQPQETQYFGPGTRLLVL.

This clone has a handful of counts. The chain employs TRBV6-1 and TRBJ2-7; no reliable D call. The germline gives CDR1 MNHNS, CDR2 SASEGT. Trimming left V 4 bases short and J 1 base short, with 11 bases between. The CDR3 has 14 residues. The CDR3 nucleotides read TGTGCCAGCAGTGTGGCATTTCTTTCCTACGAGCAGTACTTC. This codes for CASSVAFLSYEQYF.